Below, 18 T cell receptor beta chains from the same sample are listed, as sequenced in a study of PD-L1 blockade in urothelial cancer. Regarding time point: pretreatment peripheral blood. Clones were read by immunoSEQ multiplex PCR, and TCRdb kept only the in-frame ones, dropping some. Of roughly 51,000 clones in the sample, roughly 86% were seen once. This specimen consisted of PBMCs, obtained around atezolizumab (anti-PD-L1) treatment. These receptors came from a man aged 55 to 69 with urothelial cancer.

The V and J genes are TRBV10-3 and TRBJ1-1; D remains unclear. The CDR3 consists of 13 residues. The V and J ends lost 4 bases and 6 bases respectively, with 12 bases between them. The germline CDR1 and CDR2 sequences are ENHRY and SYGVKD. DNA of the CDR3: TGTGCCATCAGTGGCGGCGCCTCCGCTGAAGCTTTCTTT. It encodes CAISGGASAEAFF.

The rearrangement uses TRBV30 and TRBJ1-5; D possibly corresponds to TRBD1 (5 bases). The V end was cut by 0 bases, the J end by 4 bases, with 13 bases between. The CDR3 covers 15 residues. CDR1 GTSNPN and CDR2 SVGIG come from the germline V gene (reference sequence). CDR3 in DNA: TGTGCCTGGAGTGTAAGGCGGGGCGCAAATCAGCCCCAGCATTTT. Its protein product is CAWSVRRGANQPQHF.

J is TRBJ2-7 and V is TRBV5-1, with TRBD1 matching 7 bases. This CDR3 has 13 residues. Germline loops: CDR1 SGHRS, CDR2 YFSETQ. Germline trimming cut 3 bases from V and 3 bases from J; bases unmatched to any gene: 3. As DNA, the CDR3 is TGCGCCAGCAGCTGGGACAGTCGCTACGAGCAGTACTTC. Translated, it gives CASSWDSRYEQYF.

There are a few counts of this clone. CDR3 DNA: TGCGCCAGCAGCTCCAGGACTTTGAACACTGAAGCTTTCTTT. Its protein product is CASSSRTLNTEAFF. V and J are TRBV5-1 and TRBJ1-1; no firm D call. This CDR3 has 14 residues. Deletions cut 3 bases from V and 0 bases from J, with 9 bases between. The germline V gene has CDR1 SGHRS and CDR2 YFSETQ.

The gene calls are TRBV4-3 and TRBJ1-2, with D unresolved. The V end lost 0 bases, the J end lost 3 bases, and 11 bases lay between the germline ends. This CDR3 region has 15 residues. Germline CDR1 LGHNA, CDR2 YSLEER. The CDR3 DNA reads as TGCGCCAGCAGCCAAGACCCCGCAGTTGACTATGGCTACACCTTC. Protein product: CASSQDPAVDYGYTF.

The chain is built from TRBV9 and TRBJ1-2; D perhaps matches TRBD1 (5 bases). Germline lookup yields CDR1 SGDLS and CDR2 YYNGEE. CDR3 length: 15 amino acids. The V end was cut by 4 bases, the J end by 5 bases, with 18 bases between. As DNA, the CDR3 is TGTGCCAGCAGCTCACCCAAGGGGTTATTGTATGGCTACACCTTC. Residues: CASSSPKGLLYGYTF.

CDR3 residues: CASSSGGQGAGEQYF. In DNA form, the CDR3 reads TGCGCCAGCAGCTCGGGCGGACAGGGGGCGGGCGAGCAGTACTTC. The chain carries TRBV5-1 and TRBJ2-7; 11 bases map to TRBD1. The CDR3 extends over 15 amino acids. V lost 3 bases and J lost 6; bases outside the gene matches: 8. The V gene's germline CDR1 is SGHRS and CDR2 YFSETQ.

The rearrangement links TRBV10-3 to TRBJ1-1; 7 bases fit TRBD1. The germline CDR1 and CDR2 sequences are ENHRY and SYGVKD. The CDR3 runs to 14 residues. J gave up 4 bases and V 4 bases, and 6 bases lay outside the gene matches. The DNA for the CDR3 is TGTGCCATCAGTGGGAAGGGGGCAGTCACTGAAGCTTTCTTT. Its translation: CAISGKGAVTEAFF.

The rearrangement joins TRBV2 to TRBJ1-2, with D hard to call. The V gene lost 4 bases and the J gene lost 4 bases, with 13 bases spanning the gap. This CDR3 spans 14 amino acids. CDR1 is SNHLY and CDR2 is FYNNEI in the germline V gene. CDR3: CASSVSTGFYGYTF. CDR3 nucleotides: TGTGCCAGCAGTGTGAGCACGGGGTTCTATGGCTACACCTTC.

This clone has just a few counts. The chain has TRBV12-5 and TRBJ2-5; the match to TRBD2 covers 7 bases. Germline-derived CDR1 and CDR2 are LGHNT and FRNRAP. Unmatched junction bases numbered 4, after V lost 1 base and J lost 11 bases. The CDR3 runs to 12 residues. In DNA, the CDR3 is TGTGCTAGTGGTTTGGGGGAGGGGTTACAGTACTTC. Translated: CASGLGEGLQYF.

The V and J genes are TRBV29-1 and TRBJ2-2; 7 positions match TRBD2. This CDR3 has 14 amino acids. After removal of 4 bases from V and 5 bases from J, the junction contained 7 bases not matched to a gene. CDR1 and CDR2 (germline): SQVTM, ANQGSEA. The CDR3 spells CSVGGRVETGELFF. The CDR3 DNA reads TGCAGCGTTGGGGGGAGGGTAGAGACCGGGGAGCTGTTTTTT.

This clone was seen a single time. The chain combines TRBV30 with TRBJ2-7; tentative D call: TRBD1 (6 bases). With 4 bases removed from V and 2 bases from J, the gap between germline ends came to 18 bases. Germline assignment: CDR1 GTSNPN and CDR2 SVGIG (reference sequence). The CDR3 is made up of 15 amino acids. CDR3 DNA: TGTGCCTGGATGGGTGGACAGTCCGTTACCTACGAGCAGTACTTC. Residues: CAWMGGQSVTYEQYF. Supplemented by reference TRBV30 and TRBJ2-7, the full variable domain reads SQTIHQWPATLVQPVGSPLSLECTVEGTSNPNLYWYRQAAGRGLQLLFYSVGIGQISSEVPQNLSASRPQDRQFILSSKKLLLSDSGFYLCAWMGGQSVTYEQYFGPGTRLTVT.

V is TRBV30 and J is TRBJ2-5, with TRBD1 matching 8 bases. This CDR3 comprises 15 residues. Germline V CDR1 and CDR2: GTSNPN, SVGIG (reference sequence). The V segment lost 2 bases and the J segment 3 bases; nucleotides outside the gene matches: 8. The CDR3 sequence is CAWSTNRGVKETQYF. The CDR3 DNA sequence: TGTGCCTGGAGTACAAACAGGGGGGTAAAAGAGACCCAGTACTTC.

This clone was detected once. J is TRBJ2-2 and V is TRBV7-3; possible D gene TRBD2, 6 bases. The CDR3 contains 15 residues. The V end lost 5 bases, the J end lost 3 bases, and 13 bases lay between the germline ends. CDR1 and CDR2 from the germline V gene are SGHTA and FQGTGA. CDR3 nucleotide sequence: TGTGCCAGCAGCGCATCGACGGGGGACACCGGGGAGCTGTTTTTT. Residues: CASSASTGDTGELFF. Combining the CDR3 with reference TRBV7-3 and TRBJ2-2 gives the whole variable domain GAGVSQTPSNKVTEKGKYVELRCDPISGHTALYWYRQSLGQGPEFLIYFQGTGAADDSGLPNDRFFAVRPEGSVSTLKIQRTERGDSAVYLCASSASTGDTGELFFGEGSRLTVL.

The chain uses TRBV5-6 and TRBJ1-1; the D is unclear. V was trimmed by 3 bases and J by 4 bases, leaving 16 bases between them. Germline lookup yields CDR1 SGHDT and CDR2 YYEEEE. The CDR3 covers 15 residues. Written as DNA, the CDR3 is TGTGCCAGCAGCTCCACGGGCCTCGAGGGCACTGAAGCTTTCTTT. As protein: CASSSTGLEGTEAFF.

The J gene is TRBJ2-7, the V gene TRBV19; the match to TRBD2 covers 8 bases. The CDR3 extends over 17 amino acids. In germline, CDR1 is LNHDA, CDR2 SQIVND (reference sequence). V lost 5 bases to trimming and J lost 6 bases; unmatched junction nucleotides: 18. The CDR3 sequence is CASSSGLALTSRSEQYF. The CDR3 DNA follows: TGTGCCAGTAGTTCCGGACTAGCCCTGACTTCCCGCAGCGAGCAGTACTTC.

The V call is TRBV5-1, the J call TRBJ2-3; TRBD2 agrees at 12 bases. V dropped 2 bases and J dropped 0; count of bases not matched to a gene: 7. This CDR3 contains 18 residues. Germline lookup yields CDR1 SGHRS and CDR2 YFSETQ. CDR3 protein: CASSLGLAGGPSTDTQYF. The CDR3 DNA reads as TGCGCCAGCAGCTTAGGGCTAGCGGGAGGGCCTAGCACAGATACGCAGTATTTT.

The chain links TRBV9 to TRBJ2-1; 13 nucleotides line up with TRBD2. The V gene end was trimmed by 2 bases and the J gene end by 0 bases; junction bases not matched to a gene: 8. The CDR3 contains 19 residues. From germline, CDR1 is SGDLS and CDR2 YYNGEE. DNA of the CDR3: TGTGCCAGCAGCGTGCCGGGACTAGCGGGGAAGAGCTCCTACAATGAGCAGTTCTTC. This encodes CASSVPGLAGKSSYNEQFF.